The rows below give T cell receptor beta chains drawn from one sample of a study of vaccination and CD4 T cells after COVID-19. TCRdb re-called the PCR reads through MiXCR, storing one row per CDR3 protein. The sample lists 35,000 to 45,000 distinct CDR3 sequences, 35% to 40% seen once, with approximately 6.3% in the top ten. The sequenced sample was CD4+ T cells from blood, obtained about 7 months after SARS-CoV-2 vaccination. These receptors were obtained from a human donor who had recovered from COVID-19. Each CDR3 is given without its conserved first and last residue. The order of the fields is clone size, V gene, J gene, CDR3 protein. The size of a clone is reported for some rows only, either as once, few or many, or as a class for expanded clones.

few	TRBV6-1	TRBJ2-1	ASSAGLAGRNEQF
.	TRBV20-1	TRBJ2-7	SARGGTAPGGSYEQY
.	TRBV7-9	TRBJ2-1	ASSDGDRGYNEQF
.	TRBV27	TRBJ2-7	ASSSRRGLAGRDEQY
.	TRBV5-1	TRBJ1-2	ASSPDRGQGYT
.	TRBV20-1	TRBJ2-2	SASSSGAGRRGGELF
few	TRBV10-1	TRBJ2-3	ASSESRGSTDTQY
few	TRBV20-1	TRBJ2-1	SASNEGGPAYNEQF
.	TRBV4-3	TRBJ2-7	ASSQRTGGDEQY
few	TRBV20-1	TRBJ2-3	SAGVTGVTDTQY
few	TRBV27	TRBJ1-1	ASSLRTLPALNTEAF
few	TRBV27	TRBJ1-2	ASSFLGREHGYT
few	TRBV7-9	TRBJ2-1	ASSLKGSSYNEQF
.	TRBV5-1	TRBJ1-1	ASSFQERTTEAF
.	TRBV2	TRBJ2-7	ASSEGTRGPYEQY
.	TRBV6-2/TRBV6-3	TRBJ2-7	ASSSFALAEGTYEQY
few	TRBV5-6	TRBJ2-3	ASSLEQWGDTQY
large	TRBV20-1	TRBJ1-5	SGLTGVSNQPQH
.	TRBV10-3	TRBJ2-2	AISEDRVPGELF
.	TRBV18	TRBJ2-2	ASSPPASPAGELF
.	TRBV28	TRBJ2-1	ASSQPETYNEQF
few	TRBV27	TRBJ1-1	ASREQAPNTEAF
.	TRBV27	TRBJ1-2	ASSLGSGTGFYGYT
.	TRBV2	TRBJ2-3	ASTVTGSPDTQY
.	TRBV20-1	TRBJ2-1	SANLQGVEYEQF
few	TRBV6-2/TRBV6-3	TRBJ2-5	ASSYIGRRTQY
.	TRBV6-1	TRBJ2-7	ASSPALNYEQY
.	TRBV24-1	TRBJ2-1	ATSDLVGQRNEQF
few	TRBV7-9	TRBJ2-1	ASRTGNNEQF
.	TRBV4-1	TRBJ1-6	ASSSRQGGSPLH
few	TRBV20-1	TRBJ2-7	SANYGQGSVYEQY
.	TRBV4-2	TRBJ2-7	ASSRVLAGTGFEVY
few	TRBV27	TRBJ2-3	ASSPLNRVDTQY
few	TRBV20-1	TRBJ2-1	SARRGGEQF
many	TRBV20-1	TRBJ2-1	SASTWTGAYNEQF
.	TRBV18	TRBJ1-5	ASSHSGTGNQPQH
.	TRBV6-2/TRBV6-3	TRBJ1-2	ATLGRGFIGYGYT
.	TRBV7-9	TRBJ2-7	ASTLPGGGLEQY
few	TRBV2	TRBJ2-7	ASKRFSYEQY
.	TRBV21-1	TRBJ2-3	ASSTRGADTQY
many	TRBV7-8	TRBJ2-5	ASSLTETQY
.	TRBV7-2	TRBJ2-1	ASQQYNEQF
.	TRBV28	TRBJ1-6	ASSSIQGESSPLH
.	TRBV6-4	TRBJ2-1	ASSSGSSGDNEQF
.	TRBV7-8	TRBJ2-1	ASSFLGRPNEQF
.	TRBV15	TRBJ2-1	ATSRATDEQF